The clone carrying this TCR beta chain has more than one count but fewer than ten. Its antigen is not identified. The J segment lost 8 bases and the V segment lost 3 bases, leaving 5 bases of the junction unmatched. The V gene's germline CDR1 is SGHTA and CDR2 FQGNSA. CDR3 length: 13 amino acids. TCRdb reanalysed the 5' RACE reads using MiXCR and keeps one entry per CDR3 protein. The sample records roughly 450,000 distinct CDR3 sequences, about a sixth being singletons. The sample comes from a study of T-cell memory formation after mild COVID-19. Study at large: Largely, TCR clusters stayed within a single donor.

The study, taken as a whole, reports: Most CD4+ clones that shrank were in CM and EM, while CD8+ ones turned up in EMRA. Second-wave clones with a day 37 peak had unconfirmed SARS-CoV-2 specificity.

The V and J genes are TRBV7-2 and TRBJ1-2; 8 nucleotides align to TRBD1. The sample comprised PBMCs or a T cell subset sorted from them (not recorded which). This receptor was taken from a young man who had mild COVID-19 (a few samples of this study predate the infection). Cell type and time point are not known. The CDR3 spells CASSFSGGVGYTF. DNA for the CDR3: TGTGCCAGCAGCTTTTCAGGGGGCGTGGGCTACACCTTC.